This TCR beta chain was sequenced in a study of T cells in Graves' hyperthyroidism and ophthalmopathy (dated by TCRdb to the late 2010s). Some background on the complete study: Peripheral blood samples were taken at initial diagnosis, before any treatment was given. The study also compared thyroid tissue and blood T-cell repertoires from 6 or 7 Graves' hyperthyroidism patients. Prospective prediction of ophthalmopathy was tested in an independent validation cohort consisting of 18 to 20 hyperthyroidism patients and over 15 patients who later progressed to ophthalmopathy. For training and testing, the 100 or so patients in the discovery cohort were randomly divided in a 7:3 ratio. A discovery cohort of around 100 patients, about 43 with Graves' ophthalmopathy and approximately 55 with stable Graves' hyperthyroidism, was used to find distinguishing TCR V-J signatures. TCR Vbeta CDR3 sequencing of around 130 peripheral blood samples (over 40 ophthalmopathy, 75 hyperthyroidism and 17 progressor patients) is reported in the paper. Once sampling was done, hyperthyroidism patients were given methimazole at a starting dose of 30 mg daily, whereas ophthalmopathy patients were given high-dose intravenous methylprednisolone. The study at large found these results: Most expanded thyroid clonotypes (frequency above 0.001) were also detected in blood, a finding suggesting that blood repertoires may reflect thyroid immune responses. In validation, progression to ophthalmopathy was predicted by the model with more than 65% sensitivity and 72% to 85% specificity, a median of roughly 6.4 months before onset. No statistical method was used to set the sample size in advance, and investigators knew the group allocation. In cross-validation, a model built on a 13 V-J signature told ophthalmopathy apart from stable hyperthyroidism with over 85% sensitivity and roughly 81% specificity, and in testing the same model reached 80%/75%.

Turning to this clonotype: Its antigen is currently not known. Qualities for individual bases were not recorded, and no much larger clone is one base off.

The TCR beta CDR3 regions were amplified from RNA transcripts. A first-round RT-PCR of the TCR CDR3 used the HTBI primer set with the Qiagen OneStep RT-PCR kit. The libraries were constructed in a second round of multiplex PCR and then size-selected and purified. Paired-end sequencing of the libraries was performed with 100 bp reads on an Illumina HiSeq2000. The authors' pipeline ran thus. SOAPnuke was used to process the raw data, throwing out any read that contained adapters or uncalled bases, had a mean Phred below 15, or lacked an exact constant-primer or identifier match. COPE v1.2.5 was used to merge high-quality paired reads, and clonotypes were defined as unique nucleotide sequences. MiTCR v1.1 was used to align the clonotypes against IMGT TRBV, TRBD and TRBJ reference segments. The analysis included only V-J combinations with a frequency above 0.0001, which together covered 99% to 99.2% of the repertoires. The TCS score was defined as F50 (clonal expansion) divided by E x V (chaos), with BLOSUM62-based TCRdist calculated between CDR3 peptides within each V-J. Welch's t-statistics and random forest reduced around 520 V-J features to fewer than 15, which were used in a naive Bayes classifier (R e1071). TCRdb took the public reads, trimmed them with fastp at Q25, ran MiXCR for clone calling and kept in-frame beta chains. For every CDR3 protein sequence, its rows merge into one entry that carries the most common genes and DNA. The V and J calls come from TCRdb's annotation, not from the publication. The sample table holds under 300,000 distinct CDR3 sequences, of which roughly 15% were seen once. The ten most abundant clones make up more than 30% of the sample.

Hyperthyroidism patients were aged 18 to 65 years and newly diagnosed, with disease duration of less than 2 months. Any patient with an uncontrolled infection, another autoimmune disease, pregnancy or lactation was excluded. Diagnoses relied on clinical symptoms, serum thyroxine and TRAb, thyroid ultrasound and orbital computed tomography. Blood from progressor patients was collected at the time of first diagnosis with hyperthyroidism, before any ophthalmopathy symptoms had appeared. PBMCs were isolated from more than 9 ml of fresh peripheral blood by Ficoll-Paque density gradient centrifugation. Patients classed as progressors first received a Graves' hyperthyroidism diagnosis and then went on to develop ophthalmopathy during follow-up. Total RNA was extracted with Trizol reagent, and quality was checked on an Agilent 2100 Bioanalyzer. What was sequenced was blood. The receptor's source is a woman between 45 and 60 years old with Graves' hyperthyroidism that later progressed to Graves' ophthalmopathy.

The base sequence is TGTGCCAGCAGCATGGCAAGACAGGGGGCCTACTATGGCTACACCTTC. It translates as CASSMARQGAYYGYTF. This chain is built from TRBV5-6 and TRBJ1-2; 10 bases in the junction line up with TRBD1. V is trimmed back by 4 bases and J by 3 bases, and the junction contains 9 bases that no gene match accounts for. As encoded in the germline V gene, CDR1 is SGHDT while CDR2 is YYEEEE. Measured from the cysteine to the phenylalanine, the CDR3 is 16 residues long. The sequence is cut down to CDR3 DNA, 48 bases in frame from base 1. Supplemented by the reference TRBV5-6 and TRBJ1-2 proteins around the CDR3, the complete variable domain is DAGVTQSPTHLIKTRGQQVTLRCSPKSGHDTVSWYQQALGQGPQFIFQYYEEEERQRGNFPDRFSGHQFPNYSSELNVNALLLGDSALYLCASSMARQGAYYGYTFGSGTRLTVV.